The clone carrying this TCR beta chain was picked up one time. Its antigen is not identified. This sample is drawn from a study of T cells after posttransplantation cyclophosphamide. The assay was immunoSEQ multiplex PCR, and TCRdb's table has in-frame clones only and misses some. The data hold 4,000 to 4,500 clones, with approximately 83% observed a single time. Treatment was busulfan-fludarabine conditioning, a marrow graft, and cyclophosphamide on days +3 and +4. The CDR3 contains 13 residues. V dropped 10 bases and J dropped 3 bases, with 16 bases sitting between them. The germline V gene encodes CDR1 MDHEN and CDR2 SYDVKM. Overall study results and limits: Recipient CMV seropositivity and CMV reactivation strongly tracked TRB clonality. Donor CD8+ memory clones often dominated recipient blood repertoires at later times. Blood and skin or GI T cell repertoires showed limited TRB overlap.

The receptor comes from a young adult male patient who received an allogeneic stem cell transplant from a related donor, was CMV-positive, and had no GVHD. The graft donor may be the source of some T cells. The rearrangement joins TRBV28 to TRBJ2-7; unclear D gene. The sequences come from CD4+ T cells sorted from blood, collected approximately 35 weeks after a stem cell transplant with posttransplant cyclophosphamide. The DNA of the CDR3 is TGTGCCACTACCGGTAAAACGGGCTACGAGCAGTACTTC. Translation gives CATTGKTGYEQYF.